The entry below describes one T cell receptor (beta chain). Assay used: immunoSEQ multiplex PCR; TCRdb lists only in-frame clones, some missing. The table lists 220,000 or so clones, more than 75% of them singletons, with 8.2% in the top ten. The data stem from a study of blood T cell repertoires in COVID-19. Study-level information: From the United States, Italy and Spain came samples of acute and convalescent COVID-19. Sources were T cells, B-cell-depleted T cells, or PBMCs; the material itself was cDNA or gDNA.

This receptor was obtained from a woman over 75 with COVID-19, enrolled during active disease. What was sequenced was peripheral blood.

CDR3 bases: TGTGCCAGCTCACTTACAGGGGCCCATGAGCAGTTCTTC. Translation: CASSLTGAHEQFF. V usage is TRBV18 and J usage is TRBJ2-1, with TRBD1 matching 7 bases. J was trimmed by 8 bases and V by 4 bases; bases with no gene match: 5. Per the germline V gene, CDR1 is KGHSH and CDR2 is LQKENI. This CDR3 comprises 13 residues.